This T cell receptor beta chain appears in the sequencing data of a study of early T cells in non-severe SARS-CoV-2 infection. Looking at the study overall: Sequencing targeted bulk RNA from unsorted whole blood, leaving chains unpaired.

The CDR3 consists of 12 residues. The germline V and J ends were trimmed by 9 bases and 0 bases, with 3 bases remaining between them. This clonotype was seen more than once but under ten times. Each cDNA molecule carried a unique molecular identifier. Each CDR3 protein gets one entry after TCRdb re-called the 5' RACE reads with MiXCR. This table holds some 31,000 distinct CDR3 sequences, under 6% found once. The chain recombines TRBV12-3 or TRBV12-4 with TRBJ2-6; D is undetermined. The TCR was taken from an adult who was a healthcare worker with PCR-confirmed SARS-CoV-2 infection or an uninfected control (not recorded which). The sequenced material came from whole blood. CDR3 in amino acids: CASVSGANVLTF. The CDR3 DNA reads TGTGCCAGTGTCTCTGGGGCCAACGTCCTGACTTTC.